The following is a T cell receptor (beta chain) sequence with its context. The method was immunoSEQ multiplex PCR; TCRdb's version includes in-frame clones alone and lacks a portion of them. The sample contains about 120,000 clones, 88% of which appear only once. This record comes from a study of T cell responses to AZD1222 COVID-19 vaccine. Study details: Samples with a second dose at about 4 or about 12 weeks were pooled together.

The CDR3 totals 14 residues. Germline V gives CDR1 MNHEY, CDR2 SVGAGI. With V trimmed by 4 bases and J by 4 bases, 7 bases remained unmatched. V usage is TRBV6-5 and J usage is TRBJ2-7, with TRBD2 matching 7 bases. Here the sequenced sample was peripheral blood, taken on day 0 of AZD1222 vaccination. The clonotype comes from an adult in good health. This CDR3 is CASSFRGTTYEQYF. The CDR3 DNA reads TGTGCCAGCAGTTTCCGGGGGACTACTTACGAGCAGTACTTC.